Sequencing of this TCR beta chain was carried out in a study of identical twins. The study's findings and limits: Potential partial confounding of zero-insertion analyses by invariant MAIT and iNKT cells was noted.

Each cDNA held unique molecular identifiers, and template switching gave it a universal primer site. Each CDR3 protein gets one entry after TCRdb re-called the 5' RACE reads with MiXCR. The table includes about 240,000 distinct CDR3 sequences, approximately 12% detected once. All donors were healthy, and all were Caucasian. On this clonotype itself: Its antigen is not identified.

The data also belong to a second study, concerning yellow fever vaccine responses in identical twins.

The sample comprised memory (CD45RO+) T cells sorted from blood. The receptor was derived from a woman aged 18-30 years in good health.

The CDR3 bases are TGTGCCAGCAGTAGATGGCCTAGCGGGACCTACGAGCAGTACTTC. Translation gives CASSRWPSGTYEQYF. The chain combines TRBV7-9 with TRBJ2-7; 9 bases fit TRBD2. The CDR3 spans 15 residues. The junction had 8 bases not matched to a gene; V was cut back by 6 bases and J by 2 bases. CDR1 SEHNR and CDR2 FQNEAQ come from the germline V gene (reference sequence).